These 25 T cell receptor beta chains came from one sample sequenced in a study of cytomegalovirus exposure and HLA in healthy donors. The PCR ran on 60 Vbeta and 13 Jbeta primers. Profiling relied on immunoSEQ multiplex PCR, and the TCRdb table lists in-frame clones only, not all of them. Here the sample spans some 180,000 clones, around 77% being singletons. Material for sequencing was PBMCs. These receptors were collected from a young woman in good health and CMV-seronegative.

This clone was seen just once. V gene TRBV30 combines with J gene TRBJ1-6; 7 nucleotides align to TRBD1. This CDR3 region has 15 residues. Germline lookup yields CDR1 GTSNPN and CDR2 SVGIG (reference sequence). V gave up 3 bases and J gave up 10 bases; unmatched junction bases: 12. Written as DNA, the CDR3 is TGTGCCTGGAGAGCTAAGGGGGCCGGACGATCACCCCTCCACTTT. Translating gives CAWRAKGAGRSPLHF. The full variable domain, completed using reference TRBV30 and TRBJ1-6, is SQTIHQWPATLVQPVGSPLSLECTVEGTSNPNLYWYRQAAGRGLQLLFYSVGIGQISSEVPQNLSASRPQDRQFILSSKKLLLSDSGFYLCAWRAKGAGRSPLHFGNGTRLTVT.

This clone was seen a handful of times. V gene TRBV5-1 combines with J gene TRBJ1-1; tentatively, D is TRBD1 (6 bases). The ends were cut back, 4 bases at V and 0 bases at J, with 16 bases in the middle. The CDR3 contains 16 residues. Looked up from germline, CDR1 is SGHRS and CDR2 is YFSETQ. CDR3 protein: CASSQQGPNMNTEAFF. The CDR3 DNA reads as TGCGCCAGCAGCCAACAGGGCCCCAACATGAACACTGAAGCTTTCTTT. The variable domain in full, completed from reference TRBV5-1 and TRBJ1-1, reads KAGVTQTPRYLIKTRGQQVTLSCSPISGHRSVSWYQQTPGQGLQFLFEYFSETQRNKGNFPGRFSGRQFSNSRSEMNVSTLELGDSALYLCASSQQGPNMNTEAFFGQGTRLTVV.

This CDR3 reads CASSLDIYEQYF. CDR3 bases: TGTGCCAGCAGCTTGGATATCTACGAGCAGTACTTC. V gene TRBV5-4 combines with J gene TRBJ2-7; the D is unclear. Between the trimmed V and J ends, which lost 0 bases and 3 bases, there was a span of 4 bases. CDR1 is SGHNT, CDR2 YYREEE, per germline (reference sequence). This CDR3 is 12 amino acids long.

This chain links TRBV6-1 with TRBJ2-1, with 8 nucleotides matching TRBD2. The V and J ends lost 2 bases and 0 bases, in that order; junction bases with no gene match: 6. CDR1 is MNHNS and CDR2 is SASEGT in the germline V gene. The CDR3 sequence is 17 residues long. The CDR3 nucleotides read TGTGCCAGCAGTGAAATTTCGGGGGGGGGCTCCTACAATGAGCAGTTCTTC. Translating it yields CASSEISGGGSYNEQFF.

The chain employs TRBV4-2 and TRBJ1-4; no definite D call. Germline V lookup: CDR1 LGHNA, CDR2 YNFKEQ. Trimming took off 0 bases at V and 0 bases at J, with 8 bases between the two ends. The CDR3 has 16 amino acids. CDR3 nucleotides: TGTGCCAGCAGCCAAGAACGCGGAACAACTAATGAAAAACTGTTTTTT. Its translation is CASSQERGTTNEKLFF.

As for this clone: Compared with germline, one end of the junction differs, possibly owing to a read error. The chain employs TRBV7-9 and TRBJ2-7; D is ambiguous. The CDR3 contains 12 residues. The germline CDR1 and CDR2 sequences are SEHNR and FQNEAQ (reference sequence). The CDR3 sequence is CSSSLDAIEQYF. The DNA of the CDR3 is TGTTCCAGCAGCTTAGACGCTATCGAGCAGTACTTC.

V usage is TRBV29-1 and J usage is TRBJ2-2, with D unresolved. The CDR3 is made up of 11 amino acids. CDR1 and CDR2 from the germline V gene are SQVTM and ANQGSEA. V lost 5 bases, J lost 4 bases, and 5 bases lay in between. The CDR3 coding sequence is TGCAGCGTTCAGGTCACCGGGGAGCTGTTTTTT. Its protein is CSVQVTGELFF.

The genes are TRBV7-9 and TRBJ2-7, with 7 bases lining up with TRBD1. The germline V gene has CDR1 SEHNR and CDR2 FQNEAQ (reference sequence). Trimming cost V 2 bases and J 5 bases; bases outside gene matches: 12. This CDR3 is built from 16 residues. This CDR3 reads CASSLIGTGELDEQYF. CDR3 nucleotide sequence: TGTGCCAGCAGCTTAATCGGAACAGGGGAATTGGACGAGCAGTACTTC. Full variable domain (remainder filled in from reference TRBV7-9 and TRBJ2-7): DTGVSQNPRHKITKRGQNVTFRCDPISEHNRLYWYRQTLGQGPEFLTYFQNEAQLEKSRLLSDRFSAERPKGSFSTLEIQRTEQGDSAMYLCASSLIGTGELDEQYFGPGTRLTVT.

As concerns this clone: At one end, the junction sequence differs from germline, possibly due to a read error. The V call is TRBV6-5, the J call TRBJ1-2, with D possibly being TRBD1 (6 bases). The CDR3 extends over 12 amino acids. Germline lookup yields CDR1 MNHEY and CDR2 SVGAGI. Here the CDR3 DNA reads TGTGCCAGCAGTCCGGCAGGGGTCGGCTACCCCTTC. This codes for CASSPAGVGYPF.

The chain employs TRBV25-1 and TRBJ1-1, with unresolved D. Germline V gives CDR1 MGHDK, CDR2 SYGVNS. This CDR3 contains 12 residues. Trimming shortened V by 8 bases and J by 6 bases, and 13 bases separated the two germline ends. The CDR3 coding sequence is TGTGCCAGCGCGATTGGGCCCTCTGAAGCTTTCTTT. Translation gives CASAIGPSEAFF.

The chain uses TRBV10-3 and TRBJ1-6; D uncertain. CDR1 ENHRY and CDR2 SYGVKD come from the germline V gene. This CDR3 spans 12 amino acids. V was clipped by 0 bases and J by 15 bases, with 9 bases between them. CDR3 protein: CAISESGGRLHF. In DNA, the CDR3 is TGTGCCATCAGTGAGTCAGGAGGGCGCCTCCACTTT.

The chain joins TRBV6-1 to TRBJ1-1; weak D call: TRBD1 (6 bases). The germline gives CDR1 MNHNS, CDR2 SASEGT. The CDR3 is 16 residues long. V lost 2 bases and J lost 4, with 17 bases in between. CDR3 in amino acids: CASSEPGTLLGTEAFF. The CDR3 nucleotides are TGTGCCAGCAGTGAACCCGGGACACTGCTGGGCACTGAAGCTTTCTTT.

The table lists this clone with a count of one. The chain carries TRBV30 and TRBJ1-5; D is possibly TRBD1 (5 bases). V lost 1 base and J 2 bases, leaving 9 bases between the germline ends. CDR3 length: 14 amino acids. CDR1 and CDR2 (germline): GTSNPN, SVGIG (reference sequence). The CDR3 here is CAWSEGRGNQPQHF. Here the CDR3 DNA reads TGTGCCTGGAGTGAGGGCAGGGGCAATCAGCCCCAGCATTTT.

The chain employs TRBV27 and TRBJ2-7; perhaps TRBD1 as D (5 bases). The germline V gene encodes CDR1 MNHEY and CDR2 SMNVEV (reference sequence). Between the trimmed V and J ends, which lost 7 bases and 3 bases, there was a span of 16 bases. This CDR3 comprises 14 residues. CDR3 amino acids: CASNQRKGLYEQYF. The DNA of the CDR3 is TGTGCCAGCAATCAAAGGAAGGGGCTCTACGAGCAGTACTTC.

V is TRBV6-5 and J is TRBJ2-7, with TRBD1 matching 7 bases. CDR1 is MNHEY, CDR2 SVGAGI, per germline. The CDR3 extends over 16 amino acids. Unmatched junction bases numbered 10, after V lost 2 bases and J lost 3 bases. CDR3 sequence reads: CASSYPSRTGNYEQYF. The DNA of the CDR3 is TGTGCCAGCAGTTACCCCTCTCGGACAGGCAACTACGAGCAGTACTTC.

This sequence joins TRBV7-3 and TRBJ2-1; the match to TRBD1 covers 7 bases. CDR1 SGHTA and CDR2 FQGTGA come from the germline V gene. The V segment lost 5 bases and the J segment 0 bases; nucleotides outside the gene matches: 4. CDR3 length equals 15 residues. The CDR3 is CASSRQGSSYNEQFF. The DNA for the CDR3 is TGTGCCAGCAGCCGACAGGGTAGCTCCTACAATGAGCAGTTCTTC.

The CDR3 reads CASRIAGKETQYF. In DNA, the CDR3 is TGTGCCAGCAGAATTGCGGGGAAAGAGACCCAGTACTTC. The V and J genes are TRBV21-1 and TRBJ2-5; whether TRBD2, the table's D call, matches the DNA was not checked. TRBV21-1 is noted as a pseudogene. The CDR3 extends over 13 amino acids.

This clone was counted a single time. The V call is TRBV30, the J call TRBJ1-5; D is possibly TRBD1 (6 bases). The CDR3 contains 14 residues. Between the trimmed V and J ends, which lost 2 bases and 6 bases, there was a span of 14 bases. CDR1 is GTSNPN and CDR2 is SVGIG in the germline V gene (reference sequence). CDR3 sequence: CAWSIDRGSQPQHF. As DNA, the CDR3 is TGTGCCTGGAGTATAGATAGGGGGAGTCAGCCCCAGCATTTT.

The rearrangement joins TRBV27 to TRBJ2-7; no clear D gene. The germline V gene has CDR1 MNHEY and CDR2 SMNVEV (reference sequence). The CDR3 has 14 amino acids. Trimming stripped 0 bases from V and 5 bases from J, with 11 bases between. The CDR3 sequence: CASSLSTEAHEQYF. In nucleotides, the CDR3 is TGTGCCAGCAGTTTATCAACTGAGGCCCACGAGCAGTACTTC.

The V and J genes are TRBV5-5 and TRBJ1-5; D uncertain. V lost 1 base and J lost 6, with 8 bases in between. CDR1 is SGHKS, CDR2 YYEKEE, per germline (reference sequence). The CDR3 covers 13 residues. CDR3 sequence: CASSLSTAQPQHF. In DNA, the CDR3 is TGTGCCAGCAGCTTGAGTACTGCTCAGCCCCAGCATTTT.

V is TRBV9 and J is TRBJ2-7; 9 bases are shared with TRBD2. The CDR3 length is 14 residues. CDR1 and CDR2 from the germline V gene are SGDLS and YYNGEE. J was trimmed by 3 bases and V by 3 bases; bases with no gene match: 4. As DNA, the CDR3 is TGTGCCAGCAGCGCCTCGACTAGCGGCTACGAGCAGTACTTC. Its protein is CASSASTSGYEQYF.

The gene calls are TRBV6-6 and TRBJ1-1; 7 bases line up with TRBD1. The V gene end was trimmed by 2 bases and the J gene end by 6 bases; junction bases not matched to a gene: 3. CDR3 length equals 13 residues. The germline V gene has CDR1 MNHNY and CDR2 SVGAGI (reference sequence). The CDR3 loop is CASSYEGAAEAFF. In nucleotides, the CDR3 is TGTGCCAGCAGTTACGAGGGGGCCGCTGAAGCTTTCTTT.

The CDR3: CASSDSKGVVGANVLTF. The CDR3 bases are TGCGCCAGCAGTGACTCTAAGGGGGTTGTTGGGGCCAACGTCCTGACTTTC. The chain carries TRBV10-2 and TRBJ2-6, with a possible D match to TRBD1 (6 bases). Per germline, CDR1 WSHSY and CDR2 SAAADI. The CDR3 is 17 amino acids. V gave up 3 bases and J gave up 3 bases, with 15 bases separating them.

The J gene is TRBJ2-3, the V gene TRBV4-2; 9 bases map to TRBD2. The germline V gene has CDR1 LGHNA and CDR2 YNFKEQ. There are 17 residues in the CDR3. V lost 4 bases and J lost 4; bases outside the gene matches: 12. The CDR3 DNA is TGTGCCAGCAGCCGAAAGGCGGCGGGAGGGGAAGCAGATACGCAGTATTTT. This translates into CASSRKAAGGEADTQYF.

The gene calls are TRBV30 and TRBJ1-4; the D is unclear. This CDR3 has 11 amino acids. With 4 bases removed from V and 5 bases from J, the gap between germline ends came to 5 bases. Germline V CDR1 and CDR2: GTSNPN, SVGIG (reference sequence). The CDR3 protein is CAWNKNEKLFF. The CDR3 nucleotides read TGTGCCTGGAACAAAAATGAAAAACTGTTTTTT.